The 29 T cell receptor beta chains below come from one sample, sequenced in a study of shared clonotypes between healthy human individuals (TCRdb year 2020). The receptor library was made with the immunoSEQ multiplex PCR assay. TCRdb re-hosts the immuneACCESS table, in-frame sequences only. Its copies lack some clones; in the studies checked, an unresolved V gene accounts for under half of them, and the cause for the rest is not known. Here the sample has 2 million to 2.5 million clones; around 95% occur a single time. The ten largest clones represent 0.1% to 0.15% of the sample. The material sequenced was naive CD4+ T cells sorted from blood. The sample's cell subset or site, from its label and the paper: CD45RA+ positively selected. The receptors shown here come from a man aged 18 to 30 in good health.

The rearrangement joins TRBV4-3 to TRBJ1-2; TRBD1 matches at 8 bases. Germline values: CDR1 LGHNA, CDR2 YSLEER. The CDR3 loop spans 14 amino acids. The V and J ends lost 4 bases and 3 bases, in that order; junction bases with no gene match: 4. The CDR3 protein is CASSPGGPYYGYTF. The CDR3 bases are TGCGCCAGCAGCCCAGGGGGCCCGTACTATGGCTACACCTTC.

The sample holds one count of this clone. The chain couples TRBV29-1 to TRBJ2-5, with 8 nucleotides matching TRBD2. The CDR3 totals 13 residues. CDR1 is SQVTM, CDR2 ANQGSEA, per germline. V lost 4 bases and J lost 5; bases outside the gene matches: 6. The CDR3 nucleotides are TGCAGCGTTGTAACGGGAGGGGGGGAGACCCAGTACTTC. Encoded protein: CSVVTGGGETQYF. The full variable domain, rest sourced from reference TRBV29-1 and TRBJ2-5, is SAVISQKPSRDICQRGTSLTIQCQVDSQVTMMFWYRQQPGQSLTLIATANQGSEATYESGFVIDKFPISRPNLTFSTLTVSNMSPEDSSIYLCSVVTGGGETQYFGPGTRLLVL.

The chain recombines TRBV19 with TRBJ2-7; D is unresolved. Germline CDR1 reads LNHDA; CDR2 reads SQIVND (reference sequence). The CDR3 has 16 residues. The ends were cut back, 7 bases at V and 3 bases at J, with 22 bases in the middle. This CDR3 reads CASTDPGSGGSYEQYF. CDR3 in DNA: TGTGCCAGTACCGATCCCGGGTCCGGCGGAAGCTACGAGCAGTACTTC.

The chain joins TRBV19 to TRBJ1-6, with 7 bases aligning to TRBD1. Germline loops: CDR1 LNHDA, CDR2 SQIVND (reference sequence). V lost 6 bases, J lost 0 bases, and 11 bases stayed unmatched. The CDR3 length is 18 residues. CDR3 coding DNA: TGTGCCAGTAGCCATCTGACAGGGAAGAGCTCCTATAATTCACCCCTCCACTTT. This codes for CASSHLTGKSSYNSPLHF.

A note on this clone: Other DNA sequences in the same sample also yield this CDR3. The CDR3 spells CASSRPGAEQFF. In DNA form, the CDR3 reads TGTGCCAGCAGTCGACCGGGTGCTGAGCAGTTCTTC. The chain couples TRBV6-5 to TRBJ2-1; D is ambiguous. There are 12 residues in the CDR3. Germline loops: CDR1 MNHEY, CDR2 SVGAGI. V was clipped by 5 bases and J by 9 bases, with 11 bases between them.

The genes are TRBV11-2 and TRBJ2-2, with D possibly TRBD1 on 6 matching bases. The CDR3 is 14 amino acids. Trimming left V 4 bases short and J 5 bases short, with 11 bases between. Germline V CDR1 and CDR2: SGHAT, FQNNGV. CDR3 in amino acids: CASSSQGGTGELFF. CDR3 nucleotide sequence: TGTGCCAGCAGCTCACAGGGCGGAACCGGGGAGCTGTTTTTT.

This clone was seen just once. In the same sample, other DNA sequences code for this CDR3. CDR3 residues: CASSLRGDQETQYF. DNA for the CDR3: TGCGCCAGCAGCTTGAGGGGAGACCAAGAGACCCAGTACTTC. The V gene is TRBV5-1, the J gene TRBJ2-5; TRBD1 or TRBD2 may be the D gene (5 bases each). V dropped 1 base and J dropped 0 bases, with 7 bases sitting between them. Germline CDR1 SGHRS, CDR2 YFSETQ. This CDR3 has 14 amino acids. Supplemented by reference TRBV5-1 and TRBJ2-5, the full variable domain reads KAGVTQTPRYLIKTRGQQVTLSCSPISGHRSVSWYQQTPGQGLQFLFEYFSETQRNKGNFPGRFSGRQFSNSRSEMNVSTLELGDSALYLCASSLRGDQETQYFGPGTRLLVL.

The genes are TRBV6-6 and TRBJ2-7, with TRBD2 identical over 7 bases. The CDR3 runs to 12 residues. Germline lookup yields CDR1 MNHNY and CDR2 SVGAGI (reference sequence). Losses at the gene ends were 6 bases for V and 7 bases for J; bases not matched to a gene: 6. This CDR3 reads CASRASGEEQYF. DNA of the CDR3: TGTGCCAGCAGGGCTAGCGGTGAAGAGCAGTACTTC.

A note on this clone: Distinct nucleotide sequences in the sample also encode this CDR3. The J gene is TRBJ2-2, the V gene TRBV6-5; D gene unclear. V shed 1 base and J shed 5 bases, with 2 bases lying between them. Germline assignment: CDR1 MNHEY and CDR2 SVGAGI. There are 12 residues in the CDR3. CDR3: CASSYLTGELFF. CDR3 in DNA: TGTGCCAGCAGTTACTTAACCGGGGAGCTGTTTTTT.

This chain connects TRBV28 to TRBJ1-2; D call uncertain. Deletions cut 3 bases from V and 14 bases from J, with 16 bases between. CDR1 and CDR2 from the germline V gene are MDHEN and SYDVKM. The CDR3 runs 12 residues. CDR3 residues: CASSLLNSGSTF. The CDR3 DNA follows: TGTGCCAGCAGTTTGTTGAACTCCGGGAGTACCTTC.

This clone was seen more than once but under ten times. The V and J genes are TRBV18 and TRBJ2-7; D is unresolved. Germline V lookup: CDR1 KGHSH, CDR2 LQKENI. V shed 3 bases and J shed 3 bases, with 6 bases lying between them. The CDR3 is 12 amino acids. Here the CDR3 reads CASSPDHYEQYF. The DNA for the CDR3 is TGTGCCAGCTCACCGGACCACTACGAGCAGTACTTC.

J is TRBJ1-1 and V is TRBV14; 8 bases map to TRBD1. With 4 bases clipped from V and 4 bases from J, the junction kept 5 bases outside the gene matches. Germline V gives CDR1 SGHDN, CDR2 FVKESK. There are 14 residues in the CDR3. In nucleotides, the CDR3 is TGTGCCAGCAGCCCTAGGACAGGGCTCACTGAAGCTTTCTTT. Amino acid sequence: CASSPRTGLTEAFF.

This sequence joins TRBV10-2 and TRBJ1-1, with unresolved D. The CDR3 loop spans 13 amino acids. The ends were cut back, 7 bases at V and 6 bases at J, with 15 bases in the middle. Germline CDR1 reads WSHSY; CDR2 reads SAAADI. The CDR3 DNA is TGCGCCAGCAACGTCTTAGAGGGAGCTGAAGCTTTCTTT. Protein product: CASNVLEGAEAFF.

This sequence joins TRBV5-1 and TRBJ2-7, with 12 bases aligning to TRBD1. From germline, CDR1 is SGHRS and CDR2 YFSETQ. CDR3 length equals 16 residues. With 8 bases clipped from V and 2 bases from J, the junction kept 11 bases outside the gene matches. The CDR3 is CASRDRGPVKAYEQYF. The DNA of the CDR3 is TGCGCCAGTAGGGACAGGGGGCCGGTAAAGGCCTACGAGCAGTACTTC.

In its sample, this clone was seen once. The CDR3 spells CASSLGGQTNYNEQFF. For the CDR3, the DNA is TGCGCCAGCAGCTTGGGGGGACAGACCAACTACAATGAGCAGTTCTTC. This chain connects TRBV5-1 to TRBJ2-1, with 7 nucleotides matching TRBD1. This CDR3 is built from 16 residues. V was clipped by 0 bases and J by 3 bases; unmatched bases: 6. Per germline, CDR1 SGHRS and CDR2 YFSETQ.

V and J are TRBV11-2 and TRBJ1-1; D may be TRBD1 (5 bases). V lost 4 bases and J 4 bases, leaving 16 bases between the germline ends. Germline lookup yields CDR1 SGHAT and CDR2 FQNNGV. The length of the CDR3 is 15 residues. CDR3 DNA sequence: TGTGCCAGCAGCTCCATCCGGGGCAGCGGCACTGAAGCTTTCTTT. Its protein is CASSSIRGSGTEAFF.

The chain joins TRBV9 to TRBJ2-3, with 11 nucleotides matching TRBD2. CDR3 size: 18 residues. The junction had 11 bases not matched to a gene; V was cut back by 2 bases and J by 3 bases. The germline gives CDR1 SGDLS, CDR2 YYNGEE. The CDR3 sequence: CASSVGTGLAENTDTQYF. DNA for the CDR3: TGTGCCAGCAGCGTTGGGACGGGACTAGCGGAAAATACAGATACGCAGTATTTT. The whole variable domain, filled in from reference TRBV9 and TRBJ2-3, reads DSGVTQTPKHLITATGQRVTLRCSPRSGDLSVYWYQQSLDQGLQFLIQYYNGEERAKGNILERFSAQQFPDLHSELNLSSLELGDSALYFCASSVGTGLAENTDTQYFGPGTRLTVL.

The chain employs TRBV5-4 and TRBJ2-7, with a tentative D call TRBD1 (5 bases). The germline V and J ends were trimmed by 0 bases and 2 bases, with 15 bases remaining between them. The CDR3 length is 16 residues. The germline CDR1 and CDR2 sequences are SGHNT and YYREEE (reference sequence). The chain's CDR3 is CASSLGRAQSAYEQYF. The CDR3 nucleotides are TGTGCCAGCAGCTTGGGCAGGGCCCAGTCTGCCTACGAGCAGTACTTC.

In regard to this clone: Additional DNA sequences in this sample encode the identical CDR3. This chain joins TRBV4-1 and TRBJ2-1, with 10 bases that match TRBD2. Germline V gene lookup returns CDR1 MGHRA and CDR2 YSYEKL. V lost 1 base and J lost 4; bases outside the gene matches: 4. The CDR3 extends over 16 amino acids. The CDR3 DNA sequence: TGCGCCAGCAGCCAAGCCCTAGCGGGGGTATACAATGAGCAGTTCTTC. This encodes CASSQALAGVYNEQFF.

This rearrangement joins TRBV30 to TRBJ1-3; a possible D gene is TRBD1 (5 bases). Looked up from germline, CDR1 is GTSNPN and CDR2 is SVGIG (reference sequence). The CDR3 is made up of 14 amino acids. Trimming pared 2 bases from V and 3 bases from J, leaving 11 bases between. As DNA, the CDR3 is TGTGCCTGGAGTTCCCGGGGACTTGGAAACACCATATATTTT. Its protein is CAWSSRGLGNTIYF.

The chain carries TRBV28 and TRBJ1-2, with TRBD1 matching over 11 bases. The CDR3 is 15 residues long. Germline CDR1 and CDR2: MDHEN and SYDVKM. After removal of 6 bases from V and 4 bases from J, the junction contained 7 bases not matched to a gene. The CDR3 DNA is TGTGCCAGCAGAGAACCCGGGACAGGGGGCTATGGCTACACCTTC. Amino acid sequence: CASREPGTGGYGYTF.

V is TRBV27 and J is TRBJ2-3; possible D gene TRBD1, 5 bases. Germline CDR1 MNHEY, CDR2 SMNVEV (reference sequence). Trimming left V 5 bases short and J 5 bases short, with 17 bases between. This CDR3 contains 15 residues. CDR3 region: CASSRLGAPGDTQYF. DNA for the CDR3: TGTGCCAGCAGTCGCCTAGGGGCACCGGGAGATACGCAGTATTTT.

The V call is TRBV5-8, the J call TRBJ1-4, with TRBD1 identical over 9 bases. V dropped 4 bases and J dropped 8; count of bases not matched to a gene: 12. The CDR3 length is 16 residues. The germline CDR1 and CDR2 sequences are SGHTS and YDEGEE. The CDR3 reads CASSKPPGQGWEKLFF. In nucleotides, the CDR3 is TGTGCCAGCAGCAAACCCCCGGGACAGGGCTGGGAAAAACTGTTTTTT.

V and J are TRBV2 and TRBJ1-4; 9 nucleotides match TRBD1. Germline V gene data show CDR1 as SNHLY and CDR2 as FYNNEI. V was clipped by 6 bases and J by 8 bases; unmatched bases: 10. The CDR3 contains 15 residues. CDR3 coding DNA: TGTGCCAGCAGGGCGAACGACAGGGGGGCGGAAAAACTGTTTTTT. It encodes CASRANDRGAEKLFF.

The chain employs TRBV30 and TRBJ1-2, with a possible D match to TRBD1 (6 bases). The CDR3 length is 15 residues. The germline CDR1 and CDR2 sequences are GTSNPN and SVGIG (reference sequence). Deletions cut 0 bases from V and 4 bases from J, with 15 bases between. CDR3 DNA sequence: TGTGCCTGGAGTGTACAGCAGGGGCTCACCTATGGCTACACCTTC. Amino acid sequence: CAWSVQQGLTYGYTF.

The chain recombines TRBV6-6 with TRBJ2-7; no definite D call. The CDR3 has 11 amino acids. Between the trimmed V and J ends, which lost 10 bases and 5 bases, there was a span of 12 bases. Germline V gene sequence: CDR1 MNHNY, CDR2 SVGAGI (reference sequence). The CDR3, as DNA: TGTGCCATCGCCGGGTTGGACGAGCAGTACTTC. Protein sequence: CAIAGLDEQYF.

V is TRBV5-5 and J is TRBJ2-4; TRBD1 is a possible D gene (6 bases). Germline CDR1 SGHKS, CDR2 YYEKEE (reference sequence). This CDR3 has 19 amino acids. Trimming took off 4 bases at V and 7 bases at J, with 30 bases between the two ends. CDR3 in DNA: TGTGCCAGCAGCCGGGCCTACCGAGAACTTAGGGACAACGGTAACATTCAGTACTTC. Its protein is CASSRAYRELRDNGNIQYF.

On this clone: Other DNA sequences in the same sample also yield this CDR3. The J gene is TRBJ2-7, the V gene TRBV5-4, with 9 bases lining up with TRBD1. The CDR3 has 14 amino acids. CDR1 is SGHNT, CDR2 YYREEE, per germline (reference sequence). Unmatched junction bases numbered 2, after V lost 2 bases and J lost 2 bases. CDR3 amino acids: CASSLRQGAYEQYF. The CDR3 bases are TGTGCCAGCAGCTTAAGACAGGGGGCCTACGAGCAGTACTTC.

In regard to this clone: A much larger clone is a single base away; this may be a read error. The chain employs TRBV28 and TRBJ1-6; TRBD1 matches 11 bases. Germline values: CDR1 MDHEN, CDR2 SYDVKM. The CDR3 covers 16 residues. CDR3 sequence (DNA): TGTGCCAGCAGTTTACCCCCGGGACAGGGGGATTCACTCCTCCACTTT. This translates into CASSLPPGQGDSLLHF.